This TCR beta chain was recorded in a study of T cell changes during pregnancy in multiple sclerosis. Profiling relied on immunoSEQ multiplex PCR, and the TCRdb table lists in-frame clones only, not all of them. The table shows 39,000 or so clones, with 91% occurring only once. Germline CDR1 and CDR2: SGHTA and FQGTGA. The CDR3 extends over 12 amino acids. V was shortened by 1 base and J by 6 bases, with 7 bases between the two germline ends. This specimen was CD8+ T cells from peripheral blood mononuclear cells, taken after pregnancy. The TCR sequence derives from a female donor with multiple sclerosis, enrolled in a pregnancy study. The chain links TRBV7-3 to TRBJ2-7; D is perhaps TRBD2 (5 bases). The CDR3 protein is CASSLIGGEQYF. DNA for the CDR3: TGTGCCAGCAGCTTAATAGGAGGCGAGCAGTACTTC.